The clone carrying this TCR beta chain has a count of ten or more. As yet, its antigen is unknown. Axillary draining lymph nodes of breast cancer patients supplied the node samples. The data originate from a study of breast tumors, draining lymph nodes, adjacent tissues. The study's findings and limits: Compared with lymph nodes, tumors were less diverse; compared with nontumor tissue, more. Tumor and nontumor repertoires were significantly more similar in luminal-like than in basal-like breast cancer.

V was trimmed by 6 bases and J by 2 bases, leaving 9 bases between them. The CDR3 totals 13 residues. Germline V lookup: CDR1 MNHEY, CDR2 SVGAGI. TCRdb called the multiplex PCR reads again in MiXCR, with one record for every CDR3 protein. The sample carries 150,000 to 200,000 distinct CDR3 sequences, approximately 33% recorded once. The V and J genes are TRBV6-5 and TRBJ2-3, with D possibly called TRBD1 or TRBD2 (5 bases each). This TCR was sampled from a female donor with breast cancer. Some clones in this sample may be carry-over from other donors' samples. Material: axillary lymph node tissue. The CDR3 DNA reads as TGTGCCAGCAGACGGGACCTCACAGATACGCAGTATTTT. Translated: CASRRDLTDTQYF.